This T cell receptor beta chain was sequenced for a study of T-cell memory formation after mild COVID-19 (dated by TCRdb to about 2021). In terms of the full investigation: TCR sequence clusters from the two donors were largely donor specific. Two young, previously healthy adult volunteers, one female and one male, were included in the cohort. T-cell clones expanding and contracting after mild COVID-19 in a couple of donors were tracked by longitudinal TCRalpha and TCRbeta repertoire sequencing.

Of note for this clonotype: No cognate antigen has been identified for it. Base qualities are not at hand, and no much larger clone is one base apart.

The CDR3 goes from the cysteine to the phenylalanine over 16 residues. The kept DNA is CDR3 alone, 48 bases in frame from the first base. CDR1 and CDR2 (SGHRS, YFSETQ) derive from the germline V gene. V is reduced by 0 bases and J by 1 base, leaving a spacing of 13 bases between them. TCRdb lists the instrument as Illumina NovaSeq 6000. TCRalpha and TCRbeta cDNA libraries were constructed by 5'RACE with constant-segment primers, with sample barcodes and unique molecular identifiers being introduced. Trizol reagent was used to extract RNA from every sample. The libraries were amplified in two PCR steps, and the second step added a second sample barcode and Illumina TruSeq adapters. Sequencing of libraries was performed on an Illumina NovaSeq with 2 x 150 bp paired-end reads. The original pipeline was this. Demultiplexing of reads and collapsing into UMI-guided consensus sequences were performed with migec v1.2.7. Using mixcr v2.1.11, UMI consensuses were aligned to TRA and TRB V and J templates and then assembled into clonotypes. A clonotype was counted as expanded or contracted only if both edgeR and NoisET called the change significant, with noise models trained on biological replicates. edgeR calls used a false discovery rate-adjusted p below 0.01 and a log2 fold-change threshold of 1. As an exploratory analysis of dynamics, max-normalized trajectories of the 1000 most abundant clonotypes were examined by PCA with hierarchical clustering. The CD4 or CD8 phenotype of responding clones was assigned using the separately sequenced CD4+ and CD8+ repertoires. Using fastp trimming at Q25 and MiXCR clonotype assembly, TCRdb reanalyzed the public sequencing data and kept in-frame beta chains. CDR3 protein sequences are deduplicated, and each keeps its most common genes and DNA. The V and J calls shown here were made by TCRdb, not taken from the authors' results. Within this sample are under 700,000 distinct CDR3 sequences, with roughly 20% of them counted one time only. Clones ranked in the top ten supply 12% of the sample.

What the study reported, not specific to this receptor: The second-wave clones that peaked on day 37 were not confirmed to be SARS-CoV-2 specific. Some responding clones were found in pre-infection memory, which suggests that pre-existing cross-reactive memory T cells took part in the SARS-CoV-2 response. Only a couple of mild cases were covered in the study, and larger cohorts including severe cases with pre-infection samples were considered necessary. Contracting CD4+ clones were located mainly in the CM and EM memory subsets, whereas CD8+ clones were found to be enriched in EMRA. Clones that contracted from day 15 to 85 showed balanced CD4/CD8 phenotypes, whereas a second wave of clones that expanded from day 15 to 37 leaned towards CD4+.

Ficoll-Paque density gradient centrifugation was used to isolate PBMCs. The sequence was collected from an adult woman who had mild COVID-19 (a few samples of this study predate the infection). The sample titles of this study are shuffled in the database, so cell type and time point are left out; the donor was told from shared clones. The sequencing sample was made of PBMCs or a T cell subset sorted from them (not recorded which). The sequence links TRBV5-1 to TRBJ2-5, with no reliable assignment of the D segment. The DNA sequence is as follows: TGCGCCAGCAGCTTGGCCGGGCGGAGAATCCAAGAGACCCAGTACTTC. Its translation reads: CASSLAGRRIQETQYF.